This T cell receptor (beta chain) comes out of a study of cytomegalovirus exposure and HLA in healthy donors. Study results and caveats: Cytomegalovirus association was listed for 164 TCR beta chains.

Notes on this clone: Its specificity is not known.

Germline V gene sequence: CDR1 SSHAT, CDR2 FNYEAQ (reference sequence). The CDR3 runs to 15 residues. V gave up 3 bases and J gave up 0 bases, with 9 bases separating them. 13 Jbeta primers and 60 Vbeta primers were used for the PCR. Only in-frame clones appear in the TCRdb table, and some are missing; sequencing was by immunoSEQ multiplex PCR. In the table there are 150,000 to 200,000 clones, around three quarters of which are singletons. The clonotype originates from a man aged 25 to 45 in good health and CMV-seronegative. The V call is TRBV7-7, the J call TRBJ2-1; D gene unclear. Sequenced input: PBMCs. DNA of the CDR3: TGTGCCAGCAGCTTGACTCAGAGCTCCTACAATGAGCAGTTCTTC. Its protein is CASSLTQSSYNEQFF.